Listed below are T cell receptor beta chains from one sample, sequenced in a study of response to subunit inactivated influenza vaccine. TCRdb passed the RT-PCR reads through MiXCR, listing each CDR3 protein once. The sample contains 650,000 to 700,000 distinct CDR3 sequences, approximately 15% of which appear only once. Sequencing was performed on PBMCs from blood, taken 11 to 12 days after vaccination. These receptors all come from a man aged 50 to 59 who received an inactivated influenza vaccine. The CDR3 runs from the conserved cysteine through the conserved F or W. A D gene is named only where the DNA matches it firmly. Clone size is given for some rows only: seen once, a few or many times, or a class if the clone is expanded.

V	D	size	J	CDR3	DNA
TRBV7-2	NA	many	TRBJ2-1	CASSLGGANNEQFF	TGTGCCAGCAGCTTAGGAGGGGCCAACAATGAGCAGTTCTTC
TRBV6-2/TRBV6-3	NA	NA	TRBJ2-4	CASSPTGYAKNIQYF	TGTGCCAGCAGCCCAACAGGGTATGCCAAAAACATTCAGTACTTC
TRBV5-1	NA	NA	TRBJ2-3	CASTETGGMGTDTQYF	TGCGCCAGCACCGAGACCGGGGGAATGGGGACAGATACGCAGTATTTT
TRBV12-3/TRBV12-4	NA	few	TRBJ1-5	CASSAGRPQHF	TGTGCCAGCAGTGCCGGACGGCCCCAGCATTTT
TRBV4-2	NA	NA	TRBJ1-1	CASSQDVGNTEAFF	TGTGCCAGCAGCCAAGACGTGGGGAACACTGAAGCTTTCTTT
TRBV20-1	NA	NA	TRBJ1-3	CSASSVFGSGNTIYF	TGCAGTGCTAGCAGCGTTTTTGGGTCTGGAAACACCATATATTTT
TRBV20-1	NA	NA	TRBJ2-3	CSARSSTDTQYF	TGCAGTGCACGGAGCAGCACAGATACGCAGTATTTT
TRBV20-1	TRBD1	NA	TRBJ1-6	CSASNPTGGKFSYNSPLHF	TGCAGTGCATCAAACCCGACAGGGGGAAAATTCTCCTATAATTCACCCCTCCACTTT
TRBV29-1	NA	NA	TRBJ1-1	CSVPAGGLNTEAFF	TGCAGCGTTCCGGCCGGGGGGTTGAACACTGAAGCTTTCTTT
TRBV7-2	TRBD1	NA	TRBJ2-2	CASSRGQGVAGELFF	TGTGCCAGCAGCCGCGGACAGGGCGTTGCCGGGGAGCTGTTTTTT
TRBV10-3	NA	NA	TRBJ2-5	CAISPGQGQETQYF	TGTGCCATCAGTCCTGGGCAGGGACAAGAGACCCAGTACTTC
TRBV9	TRBD2	NA	TRBJ2-5	CASSPQGLAGEETQYF	TGTGCCAGCAGCCCCCAAGGACTAGCGGGAGAAGAGACCCAGTACTTC
TRBV7-2	NA	few	TRBJ2-7	CASISGAPSVEQYF	TGTGCCAGCATTTCCGGAGCCCCGAGTGTCGAGCAGTACTTC
TRBV12-2	NA	few	TRBJ2-5	CASRRPRRAQETQYF	TGTGCAAGTCGCCGCCCCCGGCGGGCCCAAGAGACCCAGTACTTC
TRBV28	NA	NA	TRBJ1-6	CASTVGSSYNSPLHF	TGTGCCAGCACTGTTGGGAGCTCCTATAATTCACCCCTCCACTTT
TRBV18	NA	many	TRBJ2-2	CASSPRQGDTGELFF	TGTGCCAGCTCACCACGGCAGGGCGACACCGGGGAGCTGTTTTTT
TRBV6-2/TRBV6-3	TRBD2	NA	TRBJ2-1	CASKPPSLTSGSFHNEQFF	TGTGCCAGCAAGCCCCCTTCTCTCACGAGCGGGAGTTTCCACAATGAGCAGTTCTTC
TRBV7-2	NA	NA	TRBJ1-1	CASSLRQSFRTEAFF	TGTGCCAGCAGCTTGCGACAGTCGTTCCGCACTGAAGCTTTCTTT
TRBV6-1	NA	few	TRBJ1-2	CASSALGLTGYTF	TGTGCCAGCAGTGCTTTGGGGCTGACGGGCTACACCTTC
TRBV7-9	TRBD2	NA	TRBJ2-1	CARSPLSGVYNEQFF	TGTGCCAGAAGCCCGCTTAGCGGGGTATACAATGAGCAGTTCTTC
TRBV28	TRBD1	few	TRBJ2-7	CASRESGTGAYEQYF	TGTGCCAGCAGAGAATCCGGGACAGGGGCCTACGAGCAGTACTTC
TRBV18	NA	NA	TRBJ1-6	CASSPGQGTSSSPLHF	TGTGCCAGCTCACCAGGGCAGGGGACCTCGAGTTCACCCCTCCACTTT
TRBV3-1	NA	few	TRBJ2-5	CASSQAQAQYF	TGTGCCAGCAGCCAGGCCCAGGCCCAGTACTTC
TRBV4-1	NA	NA	TRBJ1-2	CASSHMVQGADGYTF	TGCGCCAGCAGCCACATGGTACAGGGCGCTGATGGCTACACCTTC
TRBV7-9	NA	few	TRBJ1-5	CASSPGGSVQPQHF	TGTGCCAGCAGCCCCGGGGGATCGGTCCAGCCCCAGCATTTT
TRBV5-1	NA	many	TRBJ2-1	CASSYTTGSYNEQFF	TGCGCCAGCAGCTACACGACGGGCTCCTACAATGAGCAGTTCTTC
TRBV7-9	NA	many	TRBJ2-5	CASSLALETQYF	TGTGCCAGCAGCTTAGCGCTTGAGACCCAGTACTTC
TRBV4-1	NA	few	TRBJ2-5	CASSQDQVRVETQYF	TGCGCCAGCAGCCAAGATCAGGTCCGGGTTGAGACCCAGTACTTC
TRBV7-2	TRBD2	NA	TRBJ2-3	CASRFTSGKRTDTQYF	TGTGCCAGCAGATTTACTAGCGGGAAAAGGACAGATACGCAGTATTTT
TRBV7-2	NA	NA	TRBJ2-7	CASSFISSYEQYF	TGTGCCAGCAGCTTCATTAGCTCCTACGAGCAGTACTTC
TRBV7-2	NA	few	TRBJ1-5	CASSLGGSQPQHF	TGTGCCAGCAGCTTAGGGGGAAGTCAGCCCCAGCATTTT
TRBV12-3/TRBV12-4	NA	few	TRBJ1-1	CASSLGGISFF	TGTGCCAGCAGTTTAGGAGGTATTTCTTTCTTT
TRBV7-2	TRBD2	few	TRBJ2-1	CASSLAVPGLGLRFYNEQFF	TGTGCCAGCAGCTTAGCTGTCCCGGGACTAGGCTTGCGTTTCTACAATGAGCAGTTCTTC
TRBV6-1	TRBD1	few	TRBJ1-2	CASQGGGKYGYTF	TGTGCCAGCCAGGGAGGGGGCAAGTATGGCTACACCTTC
TRBV11-2	NA	NA	TRBJ2-7	CASSFHLDYEQYF	TGTGCCAGCAGCTTTCACTTAGACTACGAGCAGTACTTC
TRBV10-3	NA	NA	TRBJ1-1	CAIRFALGTEAFF	TGTGCCATCAGGTTTGCTCTGGGCACTGAAGCTTTCTTT
TRBV6-2/TRBV6-3	NA	few	TRBJ1-1	CASSYSQGLGTEAFF	TGTGCCAGCAGTTACTCTCAGGGATTGGGAACTGAAGCTTTCTTT